These 2 T cell receptor beta chains originate from one sample sequenced in a study of technical replicates of blood from a handful of donors. Measured with immunoSEQ multiplex PCR; TCRdb has only the in-frame clones, and not every one. The table includes over 65,000 clones, 85% to 95% detected once. The specimen sequenced was T cells isolated from PBMCs. These receptors were obtained from a human donor in good health.

The gene calls are TRBV28 and TRBJ1-2; a possible D gene is TRBD1 (5 bases). V gave up 6 bases and J gave up 3 bases, with 29 bases separating them. The CDR3 spans 19 residues. The germline gives CDR1 MDHEN, CDR2 SYDVKM. CDR3 nucleotides: TGTGCCAGCAGCTCCCTCTGGCAGGGCCCTAGAGTAGTAGACTATGGCTACACCTTC. Its protein product is CASSSLWQGPRVVDYGYTF.

The rearrangement uses TRBV28 and TRBJ2-5, with D possibly matching TRBD1 (6 bases). Trimming shortened V by 2 bases and J by 2 bases, and 12 bases separated the two germline ends. Germline V gives CDR1 MDHEN, CDR2 SYDVKM. The CDR3 spans 15 residues. CDR3 nucleotides: TGTGCCAGCAGTTTACAGGGGTGGGGGCAAGAGACCCAGTACTTC. Translated, it gives CASSLQGWGQETQYF.